These 27 T cell receptor beta chains were all obtained from the same sample, sequenced in a study of T-cell memory formation after mild COVID-19. One entry per CDR3 protein results from TCRdb running MiXCR on the 5' RACE reads. The sample lists over 350,000 distinct CDR3 sequences, 20% to 25% occurring once. Sequences were obtained from PBMCs or a T cell subset sorted from them (not recorded which). The receptor set was obtained from an adult woman who had mild COVID-19 (a few samples of this study predate the infection). Cell type and time point are not known.

This clonotype showed up just once. The V call is TRBV20-1, the J call TRBJ2-1, with 7 bases fitting TRBD1. J was trimmed by 4 bases and V by 1 base; bases with no gene match: 10. The CDR3 extends over 16 amino acids. Germline V gene sequence: CDR1 DFQATT, CDR2 SNEGSKA (reference sequence). Here the CDR3 reads CSARAHFGTVYNEQFF. The CDR3 bases are TGCAGTGCTAGAGCGCACTTTGGGACAGTTTACAATGAGCAGTTCTTC.

The chain employs TRBV7-8 and TRBJ2-7; 9 nucleotides agree with TRBD1. Germline V gene data show CDR1 as SGHVS and CDR2 as FQNEAQ. With V trimmed by 3 bases and J by 3 bases, 15 bases remained unmatched. The CDR3 length is 18 residues. DNA for the CDR3: TGTGCCAGCAGCTTGAGCCCAGGCAGGACAGGGGTTGTCTACGAGCAGTACTTC. This gives the protein CASSLSPGRTGVVYEQYF. Full variable domain (missing parts from reference TRBV7-8 and TRBJ2-7): GAGVSQSPRYKVAKRGQDVALRCDPISGHVSLFWYQQALGQGPEFLTYFQNEAQLDKSGLPSDRFFAERPEGSVSTLKIQRTQQEDSAVYLCASSLSPGRTGVVYEQYFGPGTRLTVT.

The chain has TRBV9 and TRBJ2-3; a weak D match, TRBD2 (6 bases). CDR1 SGDLS and CDR2 YYNGEE come from the germline V gene. This CDR3 comprises 16 residues. V lost 4 bases, J lost 6 bases, and 21 bases lay in between. This chain's CDR3 is CASSPPRTGGEDTQYF. Here the CDR3 DNA reads TGTGCCAGCAGCCCACCTAGGACCGGGGGAGAGGATACGCAGTATTTT.

This chain connects TRBV11-2 to TRBJ1-2, with D perhaps matching TRBD1 (5 bases). This CDR3 spans 13 amino acids. Germline V lookup: CDR1 SGHAT, CDR2 FQNNGV. Trimming shortened V by 5 bases and J by 7 bases, and 14 bases separated the two germline ends. In DNA form, the CDR3 reads TGTGCCAGCAGCGCCACGGGGACGCGTGGCTACACCTTC. The encoded protein is CASSATGTRGYTF.

This clonotype was counted between two and nine times. This rearrangement joins TRBV3-1 to TRBJ2-3, with a tentative D call TRBD1 (5 bases). Germline lookup yields CDR1 LGHDT and CDR2 YNNKEL (reference sequence). The CDR3 sequence is 14 residues long. V was clipped by 0 bases and J by 7 bases, with 11 bases between them. DNA for the CDR3: TGTGCCAGCAGCCAAGAGATCAGGGCAAATACGCAGTATTTT. The encoded protein is CASSQEIRANTQYF.

Only a few counts were recorded for this clonotype. J is TRBJ2-3 and V is TRBV4-3, with a weak D call TRBD1 (6 bases). V gave up 3 bases and J gave up 1 base, with 14 bases separating them. CDR1 is LGHNA, CDR2 YSLEER, per germline. The CDR3 is made up of 16 amino acids. The chain's CDR3 is CASSHRGPDGTDTQYF. As DNA, the CDR3 is TGCGCCAGCAGCCACAGGGGACCGGACGGCACAGATACGCAGTATTTT.

This clonotype came up a few times. The chain is built from TRBV12-3 or TRBV12-4 and TRBJ1-2, with 7 bases identical to TRBD1. This CDR3 has 13 amino acids. V shed 5 bases, J shed 7 bases, and the junction held 7 bases outside the gene matches. CDR3 sequence reads: CASSLQGRGGYTF. CDR3 nucleotides: TGTGCCAGCAGTCTACAGGGGAGGGGTGGCTACACCTTC.

The CDR3 loop reads CASKALGQTMNTEAFF. The DNA for the CDR3 is TGTGCCAGCAAAGCCTTGGGACAAACCATGAACACTGAAGCTTTCTTT. The chain employs TRBV6-1 and TRBJ1-1; weak D call: TRBD1 (6 bases). CDR1 is MNHNS, CDR2 SASEGT, per germline. The V end was cut by 7 bases, the J end by 0 bases, with 18 bases between. The CDR3 sequence is 16 residues long.

This clonotype has a handful of counts. V is TRBV4-1 and J is TRBJ2-1, with TRBD2 matching 8 bases. The CDR3 spans 16 residues. The germline V gene encodes CDR1 MGHRA and CDR2 YSYEKL. The V gene end was trimmed by 4 bases and the J gene end by 1 base; junction bases not matched to a gene: 6. Here the CDR3 reads CASSLSGTHSYNEQFF. CDR3 coding DNA: TGCGCCAGCAGCCTTAGCGGGACCCATTCCTACAATGAGCAGTTCTTC.

The rearrangement joins TRBV20-1 to TRBJ2-7, with D perhaps matching TRBD2 (5 bases). CDR1 DFQATT and CDR2 SNEGSKA come from the germline V gene (reference sequence). Trimming removed 1 base at V and 8 bases at J, with 15 bases between. CDR3 size: 13 residues. CDR3 sequence (DNA): TGCAGTGCTAGAGTGCGGGCAGGACCACAGCAGTACTTC. This gives the protein CSARVRAGPQQYF.

This clonotype has more than one count but fewer than ten. The V call is TRBV24-1, the J call TRBJ2-1; 12 nucleotides match TRBD2. Germline CDR1 reads KGHDR; CDR2 reads SFDVKD. There are 17 residues in the CDR3. The trim removed 6 bases at V and 6 bases at J, leaving 11 bases unmatched. CDR3 protein: CATSSVSPSGRGNEQFF. The DNA for the CDR3 is TGTGCCACCAGTTCCGTGAGCCCTAGCGGGAGGGGCAATGAGCAGTTCTTC.

Only a few counts were recorded for this clonotype. The rearrangement uses TRBV5-5 and TRBJ2-2; the match to TRBD1 covers 9 bases. V was pared by 6 bases and J by 5 bases, with 5 bases of the junction left unmatched. This CDR3 has 14 amino acids. Germline CDR1 SGHKS, CDR2 YYEKEE (reference sequence). CDR3 sequence (DNA): TGTGCCAGCAAGGGACAGGGAAGTACCGGGGAGCTGTTTTTT. It yields the protein CASKGQGSTGELFF. The full variable domain, rest sourced from reference TRBV5-5 and TRBJ2-2, is DAGVTQSPTHLIKTRGQQVTLRCSPISGHKSVSWYQQVLGQGPQFIFQYYEKEERGRGNFPDRFSARQFPNYSSELNVNALLLGDSALYLCASKGQGSTGELFFGEGSRLTVL.

This chain joins TRBV2 and TRBJ1-2; D is uncertain. V lost 4 bases, J lost 6 bases, and 12 bases lay in between. This CDR3 has 13 residues. From germline, CDR1 is SNHLY and CDR2 FYNNEI. CDR3 nucleotides: TGTGCCAGCAGTGTAGTACGGAGAAATGGCTACACCTTC. Encoded protein: CASSVVRRNGYTF. Drawing the rest from reference TRBV2 and TRBJ1-2, the complete variable domain is EPEVTQTPSHQVTQMGQEVILRCVPISNHLYFYWYRQILGQKVEFLVSFYNNEISEKSEIFDDQFSVERPDGSNFTLKIRSTKLEDSAMYFCASSVVRRNGYTFGSGTRLTVV.

This clonotype was recorded a few times. V is TRBV11-2 and J is TRBJ2-7, with 9 bases aligning to TRBD2. Germline values: CDR1 SGHAT, CDR2 FQNNGV. The V and J ends lost 6 bases and 3 bases, in that order; junction bases with no gene match: 9. CDR3 length: 15 residues. The CDR3 DNA reads as TGTGCCAGCAGTTTAACCAGACTAGCGGTCTACGAGCAGTACTTC. As protein: CASSLTRLAVYEQYF.

This clonotype has just a few counts. The chain has TRBV18 and TRBJ2-1; unclear D gene. V was pared by 0 bases and J by 9 bases, with 9 bases between. CDR3 length: 13 residues. The germline V gene has CDR1 KGHSH and CDR2 LQKENI. The CDR3, as DNA: TGTGCCAGCTCACCACCGCCAGGTCGTGAGCAGTTCTTC. Translated: CASSPPPGREQFF.

The rearrangement joins TRBV25-1 to TRBJ2-3; D is ambiguous. This CDR3 has 11 amino acids. Trimming took off 4 bases at V and 5 bases at J, with 4 bases between the two ends. Germline-derived CDR1 and CDR2 are MGHDK and SYGVNS. In DNA form, the CDR3 reads TGTGCCAGCAGTGGGTTAGATACGCAGTATTTT. The encoded protein is CASSGLDTQYF.

The chain carries TRBV20-1 and TRBJ1-1; D is unclear. V was pared by 5 bases and J by 4 bases, with 14 bases between. Germline-derived CDR1 and CDR2 are DFQATT and SNEGSKA (reference sequence). The CDR3 spans 13 residues. CDR3 nucleotide sequence: TGCAGTGCTGAACCCAGGTCGGTCACTGAAGCTTTCTTT. This encodes CSAEPRSVTEAFF.

The chain is built from TRBV20-1 and TRBJ1-2; D is unresolved. The germline V gene encodes CDR1 DFQATT and CDR2 SNEGSKA (reference sequence). V lost 5 bases and J lost 4, with 17 bases in between. The CDR3 runs to 14 residues. CDR3 protein: CSACIPGGCYGYTF. As DNA, the CDR3 is TGCAGTGCTTGTATACCAGGTGGATGCTATGGCTACACCTTC.

The sample holds a few counts of this clonotype. V gene TRBV7-9 combines with J gene TRBJ1-4, with unresolved D. Germline V gene data show CDR1 as SEHNR and CDR2 as FQNEAQ (reference sequence). CDR3 length: 14 residues. V lost 1 base to trimming and J lost 11 bases, with 14 bases between them. The CDR3 here is CASSLEAPTAKLFF. As DNA, the CDR3 is TGTGCCAGCAGCTTAGAGGCCCCGACGGCCAAACTGTTTTTT.

This clonotype showed up just a few times. The V gene is TRBV7-2, the J gene TRBJ2-1; a possible D gene is TRBD1 (6 bases). Germline loops: CDR1 SGHTA, CDR2 FQGNSA. The CDR3 extends over 13 amino acids. V was clipped by 5 bases and J by 12 bases, with 17 bases between them. Written as DNA, the CDR3 is TGTGCCAGCAGCCGGGACCCCAGGGGCGGGCAGTTCTTC. This encodes CASSRDPRGGQFF.

The chain uses TRBV2 and TRBJ1-2; a possible D gene is TRBD1 (5 bases). The CDR3 loop spans 12 amino acids. In germline, CDR1 is SNHLY, CDR2 FYNNEI. The V end was cut by 4 bases, the J end by 7 bases, with 10 bases between. The CDR3 spells CASSVRGAGYTF. DNA of the CDR3: TGTGCCAGCAGTGTCCGCGGGGCTGGCTACACCTTC.

V gene TRBV7-8 combines with J gene TRBJ2-3, with unresolved D. The ends were cut back, 0 bases at V and 6 bases at J, with 7 bases in the middle. This CDR3 spans 13 amino acids. CDR1 SGHVS and CDR2 FQNEAQ come from the germline V gene. DNA for the CDR3: TGTGCCAGCAGCTTAGCTGTAGGTGATACGCAGTATTTT. Translated, it gives CASSLAVGDTQYF.

V is TRBV7-2 and J is TRBJ2-7; D unresolved. This CDR3 region has 15 residues. In germline, CDR1 is SGHTA, CDR2 FQGNSA. Trimming took 1 base from V and 5 from J, leaving 15 bases between them. The CDR3 DNA sequence: TGTGCCAGCAGCTTAGAGTCTTTGGGGTCCCACGAGCAGTACTTC. The encoded protein is CASSLESLGSHEQYF.

This clonotype was detected a few times. This chain connects TRBV19 to TRBJ1-6; possible D gene TRBD1, 5 bases. CDR3 length: 15 residues. Trimming pared 3 bases from V and 9 bases from J, leaving 15 bases between. Germline CDR1 and CDR2: LNHDA and SQIVND (reference sequence). The CDR3 DNA reads as TGTGCCAGTAGTATCGAGGACGGGGCAGGTTCACCCCTCCACTTT. As protein: CASSIEDGAGSPLHF.

The V call is TRBV30, the J call TRBJ1-1, with a tentative D call TRBD1 (6 bases). Trimming took off 4 bases at V and 3 bases at J, with 15 bases between the two ends. The V gene's germline CDR1 is GTSNPN and CDR2 SVGIG (reference sequence). The CDR3 has 14 residues. The CDR3 loop reads CAWTGGTRDTEAFF. In nucleotides, the CDR3 is TGTGCCTGGACCGGAGGGACACGGGACACTGAAGCTTTCTTT.

The sample holds a few counts of this clonotype. The rearrangement links TRBV13 to TRBJ1-1; TRBD1 is a possible D gene (6 bases). V was cut by 0 bases and J by 7 bases, with 12 bases left in between. Per germline, CDR1 PRHDT and CDR2 FYEKMQ (reference sequence). This CDR3 has 14 amino acids. The CDR3 DNA reads TGTGCCAGCAGCTTAGGCGGGGGGCATGGTGAAGCTTTCTTT. Protein: CASSLGGGHGEAFF.

V is TRBV7-9 and J is TRBJ2-7; 8 nucleotides match TRBD2. Unmatched junction bases numbered 9, after V lost 5 bases and J lost 3 bases. Germline V gene lookup returns CDR1 SEHNR and CDR2 FQNEAQ (reference sequence). The CDR3 sequence is 15 residues long. The chain's CDR3 is CASSPGWTSFYEQYF. For the CDR3, the DNA is TGTGCCAGCAGCCCAGGCTGGACTAGCTTCTACGAGCAGTACTTC. The full variable domain, in which reference TRBV7-9 and TRBJ2-7 provide the parts outside the CDR3, is DTGVSQNPRHKITKRGQNVTFRCDPISEHNRLYWYRQTLGQGPEFLTYFQNEAQLEKSRLLSDRFSAERPKGSFSTLEIQRTEQGDSAMYLCASSPGWTSFYEQYFGPGTRLTVT.